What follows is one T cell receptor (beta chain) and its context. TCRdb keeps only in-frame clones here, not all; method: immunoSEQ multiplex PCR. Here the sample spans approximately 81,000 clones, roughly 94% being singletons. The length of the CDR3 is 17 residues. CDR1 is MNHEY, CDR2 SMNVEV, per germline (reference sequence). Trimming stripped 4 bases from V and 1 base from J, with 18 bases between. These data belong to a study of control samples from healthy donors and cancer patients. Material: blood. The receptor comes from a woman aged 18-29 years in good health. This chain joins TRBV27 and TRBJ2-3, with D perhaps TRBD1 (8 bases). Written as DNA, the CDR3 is TGTGCCAGCAGTTCACGCGACAGGGGAGGGGGCACAGATACGCAGTATTTT. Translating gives CASSSRDRGGGTDTQYF.